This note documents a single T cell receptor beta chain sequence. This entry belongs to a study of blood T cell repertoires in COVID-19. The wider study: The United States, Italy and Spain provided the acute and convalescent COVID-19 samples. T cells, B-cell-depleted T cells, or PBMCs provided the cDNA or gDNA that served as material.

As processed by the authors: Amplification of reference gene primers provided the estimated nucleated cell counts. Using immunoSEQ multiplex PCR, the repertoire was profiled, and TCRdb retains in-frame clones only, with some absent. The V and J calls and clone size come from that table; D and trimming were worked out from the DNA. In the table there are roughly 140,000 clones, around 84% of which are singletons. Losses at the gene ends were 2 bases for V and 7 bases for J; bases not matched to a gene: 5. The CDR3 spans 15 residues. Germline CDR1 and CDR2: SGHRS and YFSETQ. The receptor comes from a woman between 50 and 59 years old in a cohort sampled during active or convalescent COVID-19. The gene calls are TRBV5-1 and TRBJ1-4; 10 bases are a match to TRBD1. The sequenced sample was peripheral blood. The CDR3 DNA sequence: TGCGCCAGCAGCTTCTCCGGGACAGGGGTTGAAAAACTGTTTTTT. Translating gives CASSFSGTGVEKLFF.